Listed below are T cell receptor beta chains from one sample, sequenced in a study of PD-L1 blockade in urothelial cancer. TCRdb keeps only in-frame clones here, not all; method: immunoSEQ multiplex PCR. The sample has about 29,000 clones, around 90% seen once. The specimen was PBMCs, collected around atezolizumab (anti-PD-L1) treatment. These TCRs come from a man in his fifties with urothelial cancer. The CDR3 runs from the conserved cysteine through the conserved F or W. The D gene is left open where the match is weak. The size field is filled for only some rows; it gives once, few, many or a size class.

cdr3_length: 15
j_call: TRBJ2-1
d_call: TRBD2
clone_size: once
v_call: TRBV2
cdr3_nt: TGTGCCAGCAGGAGACTAGCGGGGGGGTACAATGAGCAGTTCTTC
cdr3_aa: CASRRLAGGYNEQFF

cdr3_length: 14
j_call: TRBJ2-7
d_call: TRBD2
clone_size: NA
v_call: TRBV9
cdr3_nt: TGTGCCAGCAGCGTCGGGGGGTTTTCCTACGAGCAGTACTTC
cdr3_aa: CASSVGGFSYEQYF

cdr3_length: 12
j_call: TRBJ1-3
d_call: NA
clone_size: NA
v_call: TRBV6-1
cdr3_nt: TGTGCCAGCAGGAATACAGGGTCAACCATATATTTT
cdr3_aa: CASRNTGSTIYF

cdr3_length: 13
j_call: TRBJ1-2
d_call: NA
clone_size: few
v_call: TRBV29-1
cdr3_nt: TGCAGCGCCCCGTCGGGGAGAAACTATGGCTACACCTTC
cdr3_aa: CSAPSGRNYGYTF

cdr3_length: 18
j_call: TRBJ2-1
d_call: TRBD2
clone_size: NA
v_call: TRBV9
cdr3_nt: TGTGCCAGCAGCGTAGGCTCTAGCGGGAGGGTCAGACCCAATGAGCAGTTCTTC
cdr3_aa: CASSVGSSGRVRPNEQFF

cdr3_length: 16
j_call: TRBJ2-1
d_call: TRBD2
clone_size: NA
v_call: TRBV19
cdr3_nt: TGTGCCAGTAGTATTGCAAAGCGGGAGGGATACAATGAGCAGTTCTTC
cdr3_aa: CASSIAKREGYNEQFF

cdr3_length: 17
j_call: TRBJ1-4
d_call: NA
clone_size: NA
v_call: TRBV19
cdr3_nt: TGTGCCAGTAGTTCCCCCAGGGACACCATTTCTAATGAAAAACTGTTTTTT
cdr3_aa: CASSSPRDTISNEKLFF

cdr3_length: 16
j_call: TRBJ2-3
d_call: TRBD1
clone_size: once
v_call: TRBV5-4
cdr3_nt: TGTGCCAGCAGCCCACGCACAGGGGTAGGCACAGATACGCAGTATTTT
cdr3_aa: CASSPRTGVGTDTQYF

cdr3_length: 16
j_call: TRBJ2-6
d_call: TRBD1
clone_size: NA
v_call: TRBV9
cdr3_nt: TGTGCCAGCAGCACCCGACAGGGCTCTGGGGCCAACGTCCTGACTTTC
cdr3_aa: CASSTRQGSGANVLTF

cdr3_length: 16
j_call: TRBJ1-3
d_call: TRBD1
clone_size: NA
v_call: TRBV5-1
cdr3_nt: TGCGCCAGCAGCTTGACTCAGGGGGGCTCTGGAAACACCATATATTTT
cdr3_aa: CASSLTQGGSGNTIYF

cdr3_length: 16
j_call: TRBJ1-1
d_call: TRBD1
clone_size: NA
v_call: TRBV9
cdr3_nt: TGTGCCAGCAGCCCCGGGACAGGGGGGACGAGAACTGAAGCTTTCTTT
cdr3_aa: CASSPGTGGTRTEAFF

cdr3_length: 13
j_call: TRBJ1-1
d_call: NA
clone_size: few
v_call: TRBV18
cdr3_nt: TGTGCCAGCTCACCAAACAAGAACACTGAAGCTTTCTTT
cdr3_aa: CASSPNKNTEAFF